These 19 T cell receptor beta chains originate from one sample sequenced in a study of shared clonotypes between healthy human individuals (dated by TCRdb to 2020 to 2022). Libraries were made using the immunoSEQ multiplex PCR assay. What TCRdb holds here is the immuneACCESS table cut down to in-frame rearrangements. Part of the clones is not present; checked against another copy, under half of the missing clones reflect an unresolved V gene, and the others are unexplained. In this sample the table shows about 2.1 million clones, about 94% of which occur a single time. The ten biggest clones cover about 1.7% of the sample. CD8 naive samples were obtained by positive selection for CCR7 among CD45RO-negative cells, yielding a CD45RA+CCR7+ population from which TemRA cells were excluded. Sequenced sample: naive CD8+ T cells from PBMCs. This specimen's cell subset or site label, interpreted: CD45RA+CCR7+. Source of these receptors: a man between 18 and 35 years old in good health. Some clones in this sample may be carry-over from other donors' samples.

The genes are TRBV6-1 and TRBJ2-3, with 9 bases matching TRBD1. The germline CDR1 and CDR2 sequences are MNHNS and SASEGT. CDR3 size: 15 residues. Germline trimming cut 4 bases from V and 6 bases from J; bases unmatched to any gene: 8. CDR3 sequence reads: CASSAKTGGTDTQYF. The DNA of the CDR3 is TGTGCCAGCAGTGCCAAGACAGGGGGAACGGATACGCAGTATTTT.

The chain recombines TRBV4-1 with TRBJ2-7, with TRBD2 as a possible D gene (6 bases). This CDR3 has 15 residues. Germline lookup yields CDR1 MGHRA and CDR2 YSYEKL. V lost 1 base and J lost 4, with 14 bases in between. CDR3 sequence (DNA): TGCGCCAGCAGCCAAGCCACTAGCTCGGGTTACGAGCAGTACTTC. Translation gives CASSQATSSGYEQYF.

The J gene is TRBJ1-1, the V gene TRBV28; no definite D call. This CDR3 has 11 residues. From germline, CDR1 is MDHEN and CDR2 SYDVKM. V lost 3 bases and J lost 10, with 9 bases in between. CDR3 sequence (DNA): TGTGCCAGCAGTTTTTCTTTGGGAGCTTTCTTT. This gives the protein CASSFSLGAFF.

CDR3: CASSHSGTLNTEAFF. CDR3 bases: TGTGCCAGCAGCCATAGCGGGACATTGAACACTGAAGCTTTCTTT. The chain employs TRBV11-2 and TRBJ1-1; the D gene is possibly TRBD1 (6 bases). Germline V gene sequence: CDR1 SGHAT, CDR2 FQNNGV. V lost 5 bases, J lost 0 bases, and 13 bases lay in between. The CDR3 consists of 15 residues.

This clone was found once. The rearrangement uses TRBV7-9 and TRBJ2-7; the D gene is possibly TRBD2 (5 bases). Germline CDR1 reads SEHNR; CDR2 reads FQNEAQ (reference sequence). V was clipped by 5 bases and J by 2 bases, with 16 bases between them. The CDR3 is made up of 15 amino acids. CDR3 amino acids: CASSHEGGIAYEQYF. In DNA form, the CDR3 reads TGTGCCAGCAGCCATGAGGGTGGAATCGCCTACGAGCAGTACTTC.

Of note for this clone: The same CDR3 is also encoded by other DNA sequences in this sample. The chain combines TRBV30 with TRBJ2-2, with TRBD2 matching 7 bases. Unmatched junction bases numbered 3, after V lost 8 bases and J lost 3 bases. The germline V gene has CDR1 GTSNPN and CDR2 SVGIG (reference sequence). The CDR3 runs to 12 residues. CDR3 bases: TGTGCCGGCCGGGGGGACACCGGGGAGCTGTTTTTT. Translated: CAGRGDTGELFF.

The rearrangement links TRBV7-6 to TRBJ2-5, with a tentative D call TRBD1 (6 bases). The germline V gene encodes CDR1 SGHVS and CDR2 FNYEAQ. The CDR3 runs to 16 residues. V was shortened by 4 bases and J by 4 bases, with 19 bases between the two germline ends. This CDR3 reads CASSWSGHRGGETQYF. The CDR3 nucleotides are TGTGCCAGCAGCTGGTCGGGACACAGAGGAGGAGAGACCCAGTACTTC. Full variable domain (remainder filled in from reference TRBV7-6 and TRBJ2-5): GAGVSQSPRYKVTKRGQDVALRCDPISGHVSLYWYRQALGQGPEFLTYFNYEAQQDKSGLPNDRFSAERPEGSISTLTIQRTEQRDSAMYRCASSWSGHRGGETQYFGPGTRLLVL.

The CDR3 DNA reads as TGTGCCAGCAGCCGAAGGGACCGTCGCACAGATACGCAGTATTTT. It encodes CASSRRDRRTDTQYF. The gene calls are TRBV7-8 and TRBJ2-3; TRBD1 or TRBD2 may be the D gene (5 bases each). The V and J ends lost 5 bases and 1 base respectively, with 13 bases between them. This CDR3 has 15 amino acids. The V gene's germline CDR1 is SGHVS and CDR2 FQNEAQ.

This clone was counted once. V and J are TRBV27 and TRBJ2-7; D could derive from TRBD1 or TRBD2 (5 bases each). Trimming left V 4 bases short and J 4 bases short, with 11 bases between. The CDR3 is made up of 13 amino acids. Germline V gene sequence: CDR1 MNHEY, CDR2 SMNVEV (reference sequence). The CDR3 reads CASSSEGPYEQYF. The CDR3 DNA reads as TGTGCCAGCAGTTCTGAGGGGCCGTACGAGCAGTACTTC.

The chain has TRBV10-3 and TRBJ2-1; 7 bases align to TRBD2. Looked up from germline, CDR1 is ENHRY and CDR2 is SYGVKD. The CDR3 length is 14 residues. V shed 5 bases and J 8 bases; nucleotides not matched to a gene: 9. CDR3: CAISWREFDHEQFF. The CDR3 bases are TGTGCCATCAGTTGGCGGGAGTTTGACCATGAGCAGTTCTTC.

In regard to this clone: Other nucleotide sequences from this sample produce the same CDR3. The CDR3 spells CASSQIAGGYEQYF. CDR3 DNA: TGTGCCAGCAGTCAAATAGCGGGAGGGTACGAGCAGTACTTC. The V gene is TRBV27, the J gene TRBJ2-7; 11 nucleotides align to TRBD2. The CDR3 totals 14 residues. Germline V gene data show CDR1 as MNHEY and CDR2 as SMNVEV (reference sequence). The ends lost 5 bases at V and 4 bases at J; junction bases unmatched: 4.

CDR3 residues: CASSPEFGSYEQYF. CDR3 nucleotide sequence: TGCGCCAGCAGTCCGGAGTTCGGATCCTACGAGCAGTACTTC. The V gene is TRBV4-3, the J gene TRBJ2-7, with unresolved D. This CDR3 is 14 amino acids long. The V gene's germline CDR1 is LGHNA and CDR2 YSLEER. Trimming took off 6 bases at V and 1 base at J, with 13 bases between the two ends.

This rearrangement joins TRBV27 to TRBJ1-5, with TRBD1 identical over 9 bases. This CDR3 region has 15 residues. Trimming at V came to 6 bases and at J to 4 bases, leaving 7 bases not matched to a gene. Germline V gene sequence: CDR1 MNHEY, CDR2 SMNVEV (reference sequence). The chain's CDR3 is CASSDTGTGNQPQHF. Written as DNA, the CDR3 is TGTGCCAGCAGCGACACCGGGACAGGGAATCAGCCCCAGCATTTT.

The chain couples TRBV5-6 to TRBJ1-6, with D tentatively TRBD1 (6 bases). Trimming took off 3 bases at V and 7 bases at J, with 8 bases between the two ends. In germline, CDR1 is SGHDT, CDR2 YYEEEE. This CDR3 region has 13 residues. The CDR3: CASSYTGNSPLHF. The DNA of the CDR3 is TGTGCCAGCAGCTATACAGGGAATTCACCCCTCCACTTT.

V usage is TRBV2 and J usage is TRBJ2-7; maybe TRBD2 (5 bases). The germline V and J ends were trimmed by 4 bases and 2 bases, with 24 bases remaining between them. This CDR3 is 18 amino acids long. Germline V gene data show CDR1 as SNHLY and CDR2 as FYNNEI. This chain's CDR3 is CASSVTIIPPPAPYEQYF. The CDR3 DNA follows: TGTGCCAGCAGTGTGACTATAATTCCCCCCCCGGCCCCCTACGAGCAGTACTTC.

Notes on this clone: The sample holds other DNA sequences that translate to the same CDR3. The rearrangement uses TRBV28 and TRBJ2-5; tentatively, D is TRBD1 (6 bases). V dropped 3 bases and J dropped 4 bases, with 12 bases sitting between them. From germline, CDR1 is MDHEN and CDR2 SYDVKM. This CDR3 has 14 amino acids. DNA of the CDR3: TGTGCCAGCAGTTTTGTGGGGGCCGGAGAGACCCAGTACTTC. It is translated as CASSFVGAGETQYF.

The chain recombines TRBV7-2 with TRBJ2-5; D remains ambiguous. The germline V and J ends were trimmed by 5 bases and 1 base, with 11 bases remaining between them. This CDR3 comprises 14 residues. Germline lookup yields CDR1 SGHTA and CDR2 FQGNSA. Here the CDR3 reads CASSPSKVQETQYF. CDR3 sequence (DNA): TGTGCCAGCAGCCCATCGAAGGTCCAAGAGACCCAGTACTTC. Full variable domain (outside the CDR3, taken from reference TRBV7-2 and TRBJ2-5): GAGVSQSPSNKVTEKGKDVELRCDPISGHTALYWYRQSLGQGLEFLIYFQGNSAPDKSGLPSDRFSAERTGGSVSTLTIQRTQQEDSAVYLCASSPSKVQETQYFGPGTRLLVL.

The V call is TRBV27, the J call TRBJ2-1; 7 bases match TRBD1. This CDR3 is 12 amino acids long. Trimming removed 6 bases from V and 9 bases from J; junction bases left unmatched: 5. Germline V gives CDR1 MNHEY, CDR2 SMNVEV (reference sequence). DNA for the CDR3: TGTGCCAGCAGCATTAAGGGGGCTGAGCAGTTCTTC. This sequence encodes CASSIKGAEQFF.

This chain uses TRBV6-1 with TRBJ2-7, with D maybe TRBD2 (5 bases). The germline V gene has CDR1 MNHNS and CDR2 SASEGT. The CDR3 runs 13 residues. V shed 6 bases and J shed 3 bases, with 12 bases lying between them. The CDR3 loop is CASRGLSGYEQYF. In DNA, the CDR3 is TGTGCCAGCAGAGGACTGTCGGGCTACGAGCAGTACTTC.